Listed below are T cell receptor beta chains from one sample, sequenced in a study of shared clonotypes between healthy human individuals. Profiled with immunoSEQ multiplex PCR; TCRdb holds only in-frame clones, not every one. The data contain around 2.5 million clones, 93% of them singletons. Specimen: naive CD4+ T cells from PBMCs. Every receptor here comes from a man aged 18-30 years in good health. Some clones in this sample may be carry-over from other donors' samples. Both conserved end residues are part of each CDR3. The order of the fields is J gene, D gene, clone size, V gene, CDR3 DNA, CDR3 protein. The D gene is left open where the match is weak. Not all rows give a size; the values are once, few, many and, for expanded clones, a class.

J: TRBJ1-5; D: .; size: few; V: TRBV18; DNA: TGTGCCAGCTCACCGGAGGGCAATCAGCCCCAGCATTTT; CDR3: CASSPEGNQPQHF
J: TRBJ2-3; D: TRBD2; size: .; V: TRBV7-3; DNA: TGTGCCAGCAGCTTAAGGGCGGGAGAGACAGATACGCAGTATTTT; CDR3: CASSLRAGETDTQYF
J: TRBJ2-6; D: .; size: .; V: TRBV6-5; DNA: TGTGCCAGCAGTTACGAATCCGGGGCCAACGTCCTGACTTTC; CDR3: CASSYESGANVLTF
J: TRBJ2-3; D: .; size: .; V: TRBV5-1; DNA: TGCGCCAGCACGCCGGGACCCGAATTTATCACAGATACGCAGTATTTT; CDR3: CASTPGPEFITDTQYF
J: TRBJ2-7; D: .; size: .; V: TRBV7-9; DNA: TGTGCCAGCAGCTTAGCCGGGGATTCCTACGAGCAGTACTTC; CDR3: CASSLAGDSYEQYF
J: TRBJ1-2; D: .; size: .; V: TRBV28; DNA: TGTGCCAGCAGTTTACTAAAAGGGGGGGGCTATGGCTACACCTTC; CDR3: CASSLLKGGGYGYTF
J: TRBJ2-3; D: .; size: .; V: TRBV5-1; DNA: TGCGCCAGCAGTTTGATCCCCACAGATACGCAGTATTTT; CDR3: CASSLIPTDTQYF
J: TRBJ2-4; D: .; size: .; V: TRBV18; DNA: TGTGCCAGCTCACCACCGCCGCGGAGGGCCAAAAACATTCAGTACTTC; CDR3: CASSPPPRRAKNIQYF
J: TRBJ2-1; D: TRBD1; size: .; V: TRBV29-1; DNA: TGCAGCGTGGACCCCGGGACAGGGTTTTACAATGAGCAGTTCTTC; CDR3: CSVDPGTGFYNEQFF
J: TRBJ1-1; D: .; size: .; V: TRBV27; DNA: TGTGCCAGCAGTTTAACACAGGGAGGGCTTACTGAAGCTTTCTTT; CDR3: CASSLTQGGLTEAFF
J: TRBJ1-1; D: .; size: .; V: TRBV4-3; DNA: TGCGCCAGCAGCCAAGGTTCCCTATGGAACACTGAAGCTTTCTTT; CDR3: CASSQGSLWNTEAFF
J: TRBJ2-5; D: .; size: .; V: TRBV28; DNA: TGTGCCGCGGGACGCCCGCACCAAGAGACCCAGTACTTC; CDR3: CAAGRPHQETQYF
J: TRBJ1-5; D: TRBD1; size: .; V: TRBV13; DNA: TGTGCCAGCAGCGCAGGGGGACGGCAAAATCAGCCCCAGCATTTT; CDR3: CASSAGGRQNQPQHF
J: TRBJ2-7; D: .; size: .; V: TRBV5-1; DNA: TGCGCCAGCAGCTTGGGAAGCGGTAACTCCTACGAGCAGTACTTC; CDR3: CASSLGSGNSYEQYF
J: TRBJ1-2; D: .; size: .; V: TRBV5-6; DNA: TGTGCCAGCAGCTTGGGACGGAACTATGGCTACACCTTC; CDR3: CASSLGRNYGYTF
J: TRBJ2-1; D: .; size: .; V: TRBV21-1; DNA: TGTGCCAACTGCGAGACTAGCGGGAGACTATGTGAGCAGTTCTTC; CDR3: CANCETSGRLCEQFF
J: TRBJ2-1; D: TRBD1; size: .; V: TRBV5-1; DNA: TGCGCCAGCAGCTTTGTCGACAGGGGGCGGACTGAGCAGTTCTTC; CDR3: CASSFVDRGRTEQFF
J: TRBJ2-1; D: .; size: once; V: TRBV7-2; DNA: TGTGCCAGCAGCTCCACCCTGGAAGCGGTTAGCTCCTACAATGAGCAGTTCTTC; CDR3: CASSSTLEAVSSYNEQFF
J: TRBJ2-3; D: .; size: .; V: TRBV29-1; DNA: TGCAGCGTTCGAAGAGGGACCAGCACAGATACGCAGTATTTT; CDR3: CSVRRGTSTDTQYF
J: TRBJ2-5; D: .; size: .; V: TRBV7-3; DNA: TGTGCCAGCAGCTCGGGAGACAAGGCGTACTTC; CDR3: CASSSGDKAYF
J: TRBJ1-3; D: .; size: .; V: TRBV19; DNA: TGTGCCAGTAGTATGTTGGGAGCAGGGTCCGGAAACACCATATATTTT; CDR3: CASSMLGAGSGNTIYF
J: TRBJ1-5; D: .; size: once; V: TRBV19; DNA: TGTGCCAGTAAAATACAGGCGACAAGCAATCAGCCCCAGCATTTT; CDR3: CASKIQATSNQPQHF
J: TRBJ2-2; D: .; size: .; V: TRBV28; DNA: TGTGCCAGCAGTCTATTGTCCGGGGAGCTGTTTTTT; CDR3: CASSLLSGELFF
J: TRBJ2-5; D: .; size: .; V: TRBV7-3; DNA: TGTGCCAGCAGCCCCACCGGAGGGGTCGGAGAGACCCAGTACTTC; CDR3: CASSPTGGVGETQYF
J: TRBJ1-2; D: TRBD1; size: .; V: TRBV7-8; DNA: TGTGCCAGCAGCTTGCAGACAGGGGGTACGGTGGGAGGCTACACCTTC; CDR3: CASSLQTGGTVGGYTF
J: TRBJ2-1; D: .; size: .; V: TRBV7-2; DNA: TGTGCCAGCAGGCCCCCGGGACTTCCCGGGGATGAGCAGTTCTTC; CDR3: CASRPPGLPGDEQFF
J: TRBJ2-5; D: .; size: .; V: TRBV19; DNA: TGTGCCAGTAGTACCCTGACCGTAGCGGAGACCCAGTACTTC; CDR3: CASSTLTVAETQYF
J: TRBJ2-7; D: .; size: .; V: TRBV9; DNA: TGTGCCAGCAGCGTTCGGGTCAGCTCCTACGAGCAGTACTTC; CDR3: CASSVRVSSYEQYF
J: TRBJ2-2; D: .; size: .; V: TRBV14; DNA: TGTGCCAGCAGCCAGTTCCAGGGACGGACCGGGGAGCTGTTTTTT; CDR3: CASSQFQGRTGELFF
J: TRBJ2-3; D: .; size: .; V: TRBV5-1; DNA: TGCGCCAGCAGCTTGGACAGAAACACAGATACGCAGTATTTT; CDR3: CASSLDRNTDTQYF
J: TRBJ2-3; D: .; size: .; V: TRBV9; DNA: TGTGCCAGCAGCGTAGATAGCGCCGGAGATACGCAGTATTTT; CDR3: CASSVDSAGDTQYF
J: TRBJ1-1; D: .; size: .; V: TRBV7-3; DNA: TGTGCCAGCAGCCAAGGGGCCCACCCCAGTGAAGCTTTCTTT; CDR3: CASSQGAHPSEAFF
J: TRBJ2-7; D: .; size: once; V: TRBV7-9; DNA: TGTGCCAGCAGCTTACTATTGGACAGCTACGAGCAGTACTTC; CDR3: CASSLLLDSYEQYF
J: TRBJ1-3; D: .; size: once; V: TRBV7-3; DNA: TGTGCCAGCGCCCCGGCGGGCTCGAGCTCTGGAAACACCATATATTTT; CDR3: CASAPAGSSSGNTIYF
J: TRBJ2-2; D: .; size: .; V: TRBV7-9; DNA: TGTGCCAGCAGCTTCTCGGGGTCTCTCACCGGGGAGCTGTTTTTT; CDR3: CASSFSGSLTGELFF
J: TRBJ2-7; D: TRBD2; size: once; V: TRBV6-5; DNA: TGTGCCAGCAGTGTAGCGGGAGGATGGTACGAGCAGTACTTC; CDR3: CASSVAGGWYEQYF